Following are 16 T cell receptor beta chains from one sample sequenced in a study of post-analysis software for immune sequencing data. Study-wide results and caveats: Included in a set of roughly five TRBV segments more frequent in patients than controls were TRBV5-6, TRBV5-1 and TRBV20-1.

No antigen is known for these receptors. Unique molecular identifiers had been added to the TCR beta cDNA libraries. MiXCR was run by TCRdb on the PCR reads, yielding one entry per CDR3 protein. This table holds approximately 460,000 distinct CDR3 sequences, over 35% found once. Sequencing used blood. These receptors came from a girl under 18 with multiple sclerosis.

Remarks on this clonotype: The limits of the CDR3 on the DNA are not certain, so only TCRdb's listed CDR3 is given. The V call is TRBV9, the J call TRBJ2-1; the D call TRBD2 from the table was never checked on the DNA. The CDR3 totals 21 residues, both ends included. CDR1 and CDR2 from the germline V gene are SGDLS and YYNGEE. The CDR3 sequence: CASSVGRGTSGRQGSYNERFF.

In its sample, this clonotype was seen a few times. The chain employs TRBV5-1 and TRBJ1-2; D might be TRBD1 (5 bases). V dropped 4 bases and J dropped 6 bases, with 28 bases sitting between them. CDR3 length: 18 amino acids. Germline CDR1 and CDR2: SGHRS and YFSETQ. The CDR3 sequence is CASSPWGQGGSLENGYTF. The CDR3 DNA sequence: TGCGCCAGCAGCCCATGGGGCCAGGGAGGTAGTCTGGAGAATGGCTACACCTTC.

The chain combines TRBV9 with TRBJ2-5, with D uncertain. V shed 2 bases and J shed 5 bases, with 13 bases lying between them. The CDR3 runs 14 residues. Germline CDR1 and CDR2: SGDLS and YYNGEE. CDR3 protein: CASSVDRSRETQYF. Here the CDR3 DNA reads TGTGCCAGCAGCGTGGACCGATCCCGGGAGACCCAGTACTTC.

This clonotype was seen a few times. This chain links TRBV4-1 with TRBJ2-7; possibly TRBD2 for D (6 bases). Germline lookup yields CDR1 MGHRA and CDR2 YSYEKL. V lost 2 bases to trimming and J lost 5 bases, with 13 bases between them. CDR3 size: 14 residues. The CDR3 region has the DNA TGCGCCAGCAGCCAACCTGCGGGGTCTAACGAGCAGTACTTC. Its translation is CASSQPAGSNEQYF.

This clonotype was detected a few times. V gene TRBV4-1 combines with J gene TRBJ2-4; TRBD1 aligns across 9 bases. TRBJ2-7 explains the end of the DNA better; the J call may be wrong. The germline V gene has CDR1 MGHRA and CDR2 YSYEKL. The length of the CDR3 is 16 residues. The CDR3 sequence: CASSHPGQGTPYEQYF. DNA of the CDR3: TGCGCCAGCAGCCATCCCGGACAGGGGACCCCTTACGAGCAGTACTTC.

The chain joins TRBV11-2 to TRBJ2-1; no reliable D call. V was clipped by 0 bases and J by 10 bases, with 7 bases between them. Germline V gene sequence: CDR1 SGHAT, CDR2 FQNNGV. This CDR3 is 12 amino acids long. CDR3 sequence: CASSLDRREQFF. Here the CDR3 DNA reads TGTGCCAGCAGCTTAGATCGCCGGGAGCAGTTCTTC.

This clonotype has a handful of counts. This rearrangement joins TRBV28 to TRBJ2-7; 7 nucleotides match TRBD1. The germline CDR1 and CDR2 sequences are MDHEN and SYDVKM. CDR3 length equals 14 residues. The V segment lost 6 bases and the J segment 2 bases; nucleotides outside the gene matches: 7. CDR3 residues: CASSGQERTYEQYF. The CDR3 nucleotides are TGTGCCAGCAGCGGACAGGAGAGGACCTACGAGCAGTACTTC.

This clonotype was recorded at least ten times. The V and J genes are TRBV29-1 and TRBJ2-1, with a weak D call TRBD2 (6 bases). Germline loops: CDR1 SQVTM, CDR2 ANQGSEA. The CDR3 has 12 amino acids. Trimming removed 7 bases at V and 2 bases at J, with 9 bases between. CDR3 bases: TGCAGCGCGGAGGGGACCTACAATGAGCAGTTCTTC. Its translation is CSAEGTYNEQFF.

This chain joins TRBV5-1 and TRBJ2-3; D remains unclear. Germline V gene sequence: CDR1 SGHRS, CDR2 YFSETQ. Trimming took off 3 bases at V and 0 bases at J, with 14 bases between the two ends. The CDR3 runs to 16 residues. The chain's CDR3 is CASSSESPFSTDTQYF. CDR3 sequence (DNA): TGCGCCAGCAGCTCGGAGAGTCCCTTCAGCACAGATACGCAGTATTTT.

The chain joins TRBV3-1 to TRBJ2-1, with D tentatively TRBD2 (6 bases). The ends were cut back, 1 base at V and 12 bases at J, with 10 bases in the middle. CDR3 length: 12 residues. The germline V gene has CDR1 LGHDT and CDR2 YNNKEL (reference sequence). CDR3 nucleotide sequence: TGTGCCAGCAGCCAAGTAGCGGAAGGGCAGTTCTTC. Amino acids: CASSQVAEGQFF.

This chain uses TRBV20-1 with TRBJ1-1, with D possibly being TRBD1 (6 bases). Per germline, CDR1 DFQATT and CDR2 SNEGSKA (reference sequence). This CDR3 region has 14 residues. Trimming took off 4 bases at V and 2 bases at J, with 14 bases between the two ends. As DNA, the CDR3 is TGCAGTGCTAAAACTTCAGGGGTCAACACTGAAGCTTTCTTT. Residues: CSAKTSGVNTEAFF.

This clonotype showed up just a few times. The chain has TRBV12-3 or TRBV12-4 and TRBJ2-7, with D uncertain. Trimming removed 2 bases from V and 0 bases from J, with 8 bases in between. The CDR3 sequence is 14 residues long. CDR3 amino acids: CASSLRRNSYEQYF. The CDR3 region has the DNA TGTGCCAGCAGTTTACGGCGGAACTCCTACGAGCAGTACTTC.

About this clonotype: Mismatch with germline at one junction end may stem from a read error. This chain links TRBV7-9 with TRBJ2-5, with D maybe TRBD1 (5 bases). Per germline, CDR1 SEHNR and CDR2 FQNEAQ (reference sequence). This CDR3 spans 14 amino acids. The DNA of the CDR3 is TGTTCCAGCAGCCTACCAGGGCCACAAGAGACCCAGTACTTC. Encoded protein: CSSSLPGPQETQYF.

The V call is TRBV4-2, the J call TRBJ2-4; the match to TRBD2 covers 11 bases. Germline assignment: CDR1 LGHNA and CDR2 YNFKEQ. The CDR3 length is 19 residues. V trimming: 1 base; J trimming: 6 bases; junction bases outside the gene matches: 14. Here the CDR3 DNA reads TGTGCCAGCAGCCAAGGCGAGTTGGCTAGCGGGAGGAAGGGAAACATTCAGTACTTC. Amino acid sequence: CASSQGELASGRKGNIQYF.

CDR3 sequence: CAISAILGQDGYTF. CDR3 DNA: TGTGCCATCAGTGCAATTCTTGGACAGGATGGCTACACCTTC. The gene calls are TRBV10-3 and TRBJ1-2, with 7 bases lining up with TRBD1. The CDR3 covers 14 residues. CDR1 and CDR2 from the germline V gene are ENHRY and SYGVKD. Trimming took 4 bases from V and 6 from J; bases not matched to a gene: 8.

In this sample, this clonotype turned up a few times. This chain uses TRBV10-3 with TRBJ2-7; tentative D call: TRBD1 (6 bases). V was shortened by 8 bases and J by 0 bases, with 11 bases between the two germline ends. In germline, CDR1 is ENHRY, CDR2 SYGVKD. The CDR3 contains 13 residues. CDR3 sequence reads: CAISEQGSYEQYF. As DNA, the CDR3 is TGTGCCATCTCCGAACAGGGCTCCTACGAGCAGTACTTC.